This T cell receptor (beta chain) was documented in a study of cytomegalovirus exposure and HLA in healthy donors. In the PCR, 60 Vbeta and 13 Jbeta primers were used. Generated by immunoSEQ multiplex PCR, the TCRdb table keeps only in-frame clones and is missing some. The data hold 100,000 to 150,000 clones, with 77% observed a single time. Everyone who donated was a healthy bone marrow donor. This clone was found a few times. Its antigen is unknown. Study-wide findings and caveats: Later analysis suggested links between common viral pathogens and several top significant clusters. Prior analysis indicated that the majority of TCR beta V segments exhibited productivity approximately 87% or approximately 30% of the time.

Source material: PBMCs. This receptor was taken from a human donor in good health.

The CDR3 nucleotides are TGCGCCAGCAGCCCCGGGACAGAGAACACTGAAGCTTTCTTT. The encoded protein is CASSPGTENTEAFF. The rearrangement links TRBV5-1 to TRBJ1-1, with 7 bases matching TRBD1. CDR3 length: 14 amino acids. Losses at the gene ends were 4 bases for V and 1 base for J; bases not matched to a gene: 4. CDR1 and CDR2 (germline): SGHRS, YFSETQ.